The source of this TCR beta chain is a study of T cells in women clearing cervical HPV infection. Study as a whole: Cases' blood sampling followed lesion detection by median around 160 days (90 to 200).

About this clone itself: Its target is unknown. The read gets to within 3 residues of the CDR3 end, and the germline J gene fills in the rest.

Some clones are missing from TCRdb's copy, which holds only in-frame ones; the method was immunoSEQ multiplex PCR. This table lists 25,000 to 35,000 clones. The CDR3 is 15 residues long. V dropped 4 bases and J dropped 4; count of bases not matched to a gene: 6. Germline values: CDR1 SQVTM, CDR2 ANQGSEA. Study-level results: A classifier using richness and V gene abundances reached an AUC of about 0.83.

HPV was found by MY09/MY11 PCR and dot-blot genotyping. Sequenced material: blood buffy coat. The sequence was obtained from a woman aged 18 to 69 with a cervical HPV16 infection that either progressed to CIN3+ or cleared (not recorded which). This sequence joins TRBV29-1 and TRBJ2-2, with TRBD1 identical over 10 bases. The CDR3: CSVATRTGGTGELFF. The DNA read from the CDR3 is TGCAGCGTTGCGACCAGGACAGGGGGCACCGGGGAG.